Below, 23 T cell receptor beta chains from the same sample are listed, as sequenced in a study of blood T cells in healthy people across ages. It was with a sample-barcoded 5' primer and a J-beta primer mix that a second PCR of roughly 7 to 12 cycles was run. Via MiXCR, TCRdb re-called the 5' RACE reads, giving one row per CDR3 protein. The sample lists 600,000 to 850,000 distinct CDR3 sequences, 35% to 45% occurring once. The sample consisted of blood. The receptors here all came from a woman aged 55-75 years in good health.

This clonotype has a handful of counts. The gene calls are TRBV19 and TRBJ1-4; D gene uncertain. The V gene lost 7 bases and the J gene lost 0 bases, with 9 bases spanning the gap. The CDR3 sequence is 14 residues long. Germline V gene lookup returns CDR1 LNHDA and CDR2 SQIVND (reference sequence). This chain's CDR3 is CASMGFSTNEKLFF. In nucleotides, the CDR3 is TGTGCCAGTATGGGGTTTTCAACTAATGAAAAACTGTTTTTT.

The chain has TRBV7-9 and TRBJ1-2, with 7 bases identical to TRBD1. J was trimmed by 4 bases and V by 5 bases; bases with no gene match: 10. This CDR3 contains 15 residues. CDR1 is SEHNR and CDR2 is FQNEAQ in the germline V gene (reference sequence). The CDR3 coding sequence is TGTGCCAGCAGCCCGGCCAGGGGGAGCGCCTATGGCTACACCTTC. Translation gives CASSPARGSAYGYTF. Full variable domain (rest looked up from reference TRBV7-9 and TRBJ1-2): DTGVSQNPRHKITKRGQNVTFRCDPISEHNRLYWYRQTLGQGPEFLTYFQNEAQLEKSRLLSDRFSAERPKGSFSTLEIQRTEQGDSAMYLCASSPARGSAYGYTFGSGTRLTVV.

This clonotype was picked up many times. V is TRBV20-1 and J is TRBJ2-5; 7 bases are shared with TRBD1. J was trimmed by 5 bases and V by 6 bases; bases with no gene match: 9. The germline CDR1 and CDR2 sequences are DFQATT and SNEGSKA (reference sequence). The CDR3 covers 13 residues. The CDR3 spells CSAQATGTETQYF. The CDR3 DNA follows: TGCAGTGCCCAAGCGACAGGGACGGAGACCCAGTACTTC.

This sequence joins TRBV12-3 or TRBV12-4 and TRBJ2-1; D gene ambiguous. This CDR3 is built from 13 residues. V was shortened by 6 bases and J by 9 bases, with 15 bases between the two germline ends. This chain's CDR3 is CASSPALSSEQFF. CDR3 bases: TGTGCCAGCAGCCCCGCCCTATCGAGTGAGCAGTTCTTC.

Points on this clonotype: A single base separates this from a much larger clone, so it may be a read error. This chain joins TRBV29-1 and TRBJ2-3, with 7 bases that match TRBD1. CDR3 length equals 16 residues. Germline assignment: CDR1 SQVTM and CDR2 ANQGSEA. V lost 6 bases and J lost 1; bases outside the gene matches: 13. DNA for the CDR3: TGCAGCGTCCACCCACCTCAAGGGACAGGCACAGATACGCAGTATTTT. It translates to CSVHPPQGTGTDTQYF.

Here the CDR3 DNA reads TGTGCCAGCAGCTTAAATGGACAGGCTAACTATGGCTACACCTTC. Translation: CASSLNGQANYGYTF. The chain employs TRBV7-9 and TRBJ1-2, with 7 bases lining up with TRBD1. This CDR3 region has 15 residues. V dropped 2 bases and J dropped 0; count of bases not matched to a gene: 3. Germline assignment: CDR1 SEHNR and CDR2 FQNEAQ (reference sequence).

This chain links TRBV20-1 with TRBJ1-5; no firm D call. CDR1 is DFQATT, CDR2 SNEGSKA, per germline (reference sequence). V was shortened by 1 base and J by 7 bases, with 14 bases between the two germline ends. This CDR3 spans 14 amino acids. The chain's CDR3 is CSARGEGPGQPQHF. As DNA, the CDR3 is TGCAGTGCTAGAGGTGAAGGGCCCGGCCAGCCCCAGCATTTT.

This clonotype was detected only once. The CDR3 protein is CASSRGNGDYYNEQFF. CDR3 nucleotide sequence: TGTGCCAGCAGCCGGGGGAACGGGGACTACTACAATGAGCAGTTCTTC. This chain connects TRBV3-1 to TRBJ2-1; 7 bases are shared with TRBD2. The CDR3 runs to 16 residues. Germline CDR1 and CDR2: LGHDT and YNNKEL (reference sequence). V dropped 4 bases and J dropped 3; count of bases not matched to a gene: 9.

The chain combines TRBV4-1 with TRBJ2-3; maybe TRBD2 (6 bases). The CDR3 has 16 amino acids. V lost 1 base and J lost 5, with 16 bases in between. Germline CDR1 is MGHRA and CDR2 is YSYEKL. This chain's CDR3 is CASSQGEAGWGDTQYF. In DNA form, the CDR3 reads TGCGCCAGCAGCCAAGGGGAGGCGGGGTGGGGAGATACGCAGTATTTT.

This clonotype was counted a few times. The rearrangement uses TRBV12-3 or TRBV12-4 and TRBJ1-6; 7 bases are shared with TRBD1. CDR3 length equals 14 residues. J gave up 7 bases and V 6 bases, and 6 bases lay outside the gene matches. The CDR3 nucleotides read TGTGCCAGCAGGACGACAGGGTACAATTCACCCCTCCACTTT. Amino acid sequence: CASRTTGYNSPLHF.

The chain carries TRBV11-1 and TRBJ2-5, with 9 bases that match TRBD1. This CDR3 spans 20 amino acids. V lost 3 bases, J lost 3 bases, and 20 bases stayed unmatched. Per germline, CDR1 SGHAT and CDR2 FQDESV (reference sequence). CDR3 coding DNA: TGTGCCAGCAGCTTGACCGTCTTAGGAGGACAGGGGTTGAGGGAAGAGACCCAGTACTTC. It yields the protein CASSLTVLGGQGLREETQYF.

The genes are TRBV7-9 and TRBJ2-5, with 9 bases identical to TRBD1. The CDR3 is made up of 13 amino acids. V lost 5 bases, J lost 11 bases, and 9 bases stayed unmatched. CDR1 is SEHNR and CDR2 is FQNEAQ in the germline V gene (reference sequence). In DNA form, the CDR3 reads TGTGCCAGCAGCCAACAGGGGGCGGGGGAGCAGTACTTC. Protein: CASSQQGAGEQYF.

This chain uses TRBV28 with TRBJ1-1; D is possibly TRBD1 (6 bases). Germline CDR1 MDHEN, CDR2 SYDVKM. Between the trimmed V and J ends, which lost 6 bases and 2 bases, there was a span of 13 bases. The CDR3 runs to 14 residues. The CDR3 DNA sequence: TGTGCCAGCAGCCCCGGGACACACAACACTGAAGCTTTCTTT. Translated, it gives CASSPGTHNTEAFF.

The gene calls are TRBV4-2 and TRBJ2-5; D gene unclear. Between the trimmed V and J ends, which lost 1 base and 11 bases, there was a span of 20 bases. Germline V gene lookup returns CDR1 LGHNA and CDR2 YNFKEQ. This CDR3 is 15 amino acids long. The CDR3 reads CASSQGSQPVNEQYF. CDR3 bases: TGTGCCAGCAGCCAAGGGAGTCAGCCAGTCAATGAGCAGTACTTC.

In this sample, this clonotype turned up many times. The V gene is TRBV29-1, the J gene TRBJ1-5, with D unclear. Germline assignment: CDR1 SQVTM and CDR2 ANQGSEA. The CDR3 is 14 amino acids. Trimming left V 4 bases short and J 4 bases short, with 14 bases between. The CDR3 sequence is CSVGEYGSNQPQHF. CDR3 sequence (DNA): TGCAGCGTTGGAGAGTATGGATCTAATCAGCCCCAGCATTTT. Using reference TRBV29-1 and TRBJ1-5 for the parts outside the CDR3, the full variable domain is SAVISQKPSRDICQRGTSLTIQCQVDSQVTMMFWYRQQPGQSLTLIATANQGSEATYESGFVIDKFPISRPNLTFSTLTVSNMSPEDSSIYLCSVGEYGSNQPQHFGDGTRLSIL.

In its sample, this clonotype was seen a few times. The chain couples TRBV9 to TRBJ2-5; D is unclear. V lost 0 bases, J lost 11 bases, and 14 bases lay in between. CDR1 and CDR2 (germline): SGDLS, YYNGEE. The CDR3 has 13 residues. CDR3 region: CASSVAYLREQYF. The CDR3 DNA follows: TGTGCCAGCAGCGTAGCCTACCTCCGAGAGCAGTACTTC.

The sample holds a few counts of this clonotype. This chain links TRBV5-5 with TRBJ1-2, with D hard to call. CDR3 size: 17 residues. V was cut by 2 bases and J by 1 base, with 18 bases left in between. From germline, CDR1 is SGHKS and CDR2 YYEKEE (reference sequence). CDR3 nucleotides: TGTGCCAGCAGCTTATCCGCGTGGTCAGGAGTTAACTATGGCTACACCTTC. It codes for CASSLSAWSGVNYGYTF.

The J gene is TRBJ2-1, the V gene TRBV20-1; no reliable D call. From germline, CDR1 is DFQATT and CDR2 SNEGSKA (reference sequence). The CDR3 has 11 amino acids. CDR3 amino acids: CSGVSYNEQFF. The CDR3 DNA follows: TGCAGCGGAGTCTCCTACAATGAGCAGTTCTTC.

This clonotype appeared many times. The CDR3 DNA sequence: TGTGCCACCAGCAGAGAGGGACAGGGCACAGATACGCAGTATTTT. This codes for CATSREGQGTDTQYF. The chain uses TRBV15 and TRBJ2-3; TRBD1 agrees at 8 bases. Looked up from germline, CDR1 is LNHNV and CDR2 is YYDKDF (reference sequence). The V and J ends lost 0 bases and 1 base, in that order; junction bases with no gene match: 0. This CDR3 spans 15 amino acids.

The rearrangement joins TRBV2 to TRBJ2-5; TRBD2 agrees at 12 bases. Trimming cost V 3 bases and J 4 bases; bases outside gene matches: 0. The CDR3 is 14 amino acids. The germline V gene encodes CDR1 SNHLY and CDR2 FYNNEI. CDR3 amino acids: CASSETSGGETQYF. CDR3 DNA: TGTGCCAGCAGTGAGACTAGCGGGGGAGAGACCCAGTACTTC.

The rearrangement uses TRBV27 and TRBJ2-1, with TRBD1 matching over 7 bases. Germline V gene sequence: CDR1 MNHEY, CDR2 SMNVEV (reference sequence). Trimming cost V 1 base and J 13 bases; bases outside gene matches: 10. This CDR3 contains 14 residues. CDR3 bases: TGTGCCAGCAGTTTATTTGCAGGGGGAGAGACCCAGTTCTTC. This encodes CASSLFAGGETQFF.

On this clonotype: One end of the junction varies from germline; a read error may be responsible. The chain couples TRBV7-9 to TRBJ2-1; no clear D. The better agreement between TRBJ2-7 and the DNA end casts doubt on the J call. Germline lookup yields CDR1 SEHNR and CDR2 FQNEAQ (reference sequence). The CDR3 runs to 16 residues. CDR3 amino acids: CACSLIGVSSYNEQYF. The CDR3 nucleotides are TGTGCCTGCAGCTTAATCGGAGTTAGCTCCTACAATGAGCAGTACTTC.

The chain uses TRBV28 and TRBJ1-1; D not resolved. The germline V gene encodes CDR1 MDHEN and CDR2 SYDVKM. The V end lost 8 bases, the J end lost 4 bases, and 11 bases lay between the germline ends. The CDR3 length is 12 residues. CDR3 sequence: CASQKEATEAFF. CDR3 DNA: TGTGCCAGCCAGAAGGAGGCCACTGAAGCTTTCTTT.